Following are 24 T cell receptor beta chains from one sample sequenced in a study of T cells in Graves' hyperthyroidism and ophthalmopathy. Regions amplified from RNA transcripts were the TCR beta CDR3 regions. HTBI primers were the set used in a first-round RT-PCR of the TCR CDR3. From the multiplex PCR reads, TCRdb called clonotypes with MiXCR, one entry per CDR3 protein. The repertoire consists of 250,000 to 400,000 distinct CDR3 sequences, with roughly an eighth occurring once and the leading ten covering approximately 35%. The source material was blood. These receptor sequences come from a woman between 40 and 55 years old with Graves' ophthalmopathy.

The V gene is TRBV18, the J gene TRBJ2-3; D uncertain. The CDR3 has 15 residues. Germline lookup yields CDR1 KGHSH and CDR2 LQKENI. Trimming took off 4 bases at V and 2 bases at J, with 13 bases between the two ends. CDR3 sequence reads: CASSRESSITDTQYF. The CDR3 bases are TGTGCCAGCTCACGTGAATCGTCTATCACAGATACGCAGTATTTT.

At least ten counts were recorded for this clonotype. The CDR3 here is CASSSRGDGPTDTQYF. CDR3 bases: TGTGCCAGCAGCTCCCGGGGGGACGGACCTACAGATACGCAGTATTTT. This chain links TRBV11-2 with TRBJ2-3, with TRBD2 identical over 7 bases. Looked up from germline, CDR1 is SGHAT and CDR2 is FQNNGV. This CDR3 has 16 residues. The ends lost 4 bases at V and 3 bases at J; junction bases unmatched: 10.

This clonotype has only a few counts. The CDR3 DNA reads as TGTGCCAGCAGCGTAGAGGACCCAGATACGCAGTATTTT. The encoded protein is CASSVEDPDTQYF. The V call is TRBV9, the J call TRBJ2-3; no firm D call. This CDR3 is 13 amino acids long. Trimming took off 0 bases at V and 4 bases at J, with 6 bases between the two ends. Germline CDR1 and CDR2: SGDLS and YYNGEE.

The rearrangement uses TRBV19 and TRBJ1-5; D not resolved. Trimming cost V 1 base and J 4 bases, with 8 bases left between them. The CDR3 covers 14 residues. Per the germline V gene, CDR1 is LNHDA and CDR2 is SQIVND (reference sequence). This chain's CDR3 is CASSIGEENQPQHF. Here the CDR3 DNA reads TGTGCCAGTAGTATAGGGGAGGAGAATCAGCCCCAGCATTTT.

This clonotype was counted at least ten times. The V gene is TRBV5-8, the J gene TRBJ1-5, with TRBD1 matching 8 bases. V was clipped by 2 bases and J by 6 bases; unmatched bases: 7. The CDR3 length is 15 residues. Germline assignment: CDR1 SGHTS and CDR2 YDEGEE. The CDR3 region is CASSFGTGGSQPQHF. The CDR3 DNA reads as TGTGCCAGCAGCTTCGGGACAGGAGGTAGTCAGCCCCAGCATTTT.

This clonotype was counted at least ten times. The genes are TRBV5-1 and TRBJ1-1; 7 bases align to TRBD1. Germline V gives CDR1 SGHRS, CDR2 YFSETQ. The CDR3 totals 16 residues. The V gene end was trimmed by 0 bases and the J gene end by 4 bases; junction bases not matched to a gene: 9. The CDR3 sequence is CASSLATGEFVTEAFF. CDR3 sequence (DNA): TGCGCCAGCAGCTTGGCTACAGGGGAGTTCGTCACTGAAGCTTTCTTT.

This clonotype was detected ten times or more. The gene calls are TRBV20-1 and TRBJ2-7, with D possibly being TRBD1 (5 bases). Per germline, CDR1 DFQATT and CDR2 SNEGSKA (reference sequence). The CDR3 length is 13 residues. The V and J ends lost 6 bases and 6 bases respectively, with 18 bases between them. CDR3 sequence reads: CSADKTVRSEQYF. The CDR3 nucleotides are TGCAGTGCAGATAAGACAGTCCGGTCCGAGCAGTACTTC.

This clonotype has at least ten counts. The gene calls are TRBV3-1 and TRBJ1-3; possible D gene TRBD1, 5 bases. The germline V and J ends were trimmed by 0 bases and 2 bases, with 11 bases remaining between them. The CDR3 length is 16 residues. Germline CDR1 is LGHDT and CDR2 is YNNKEL (reference sequence). As DNA, the CDR3 is TGTGCCAGCAGCCAAGATCCACAGGTCGCTGGAAACACCATATATTTT. It yields the protein CASSQDPQVAGNTIYF.

This clonotype was counted at least ten times. V usage is TRBV19 and J usage is TRBJ1-2; no firm D call. Germline values: CDR1 LNHDA, CDR2 SQIVND (reference sequence). This CDR3 is built from 15 residues. Trimming left V 3 bases short and J 8 bases short, with 19 bases between. CDR3 bases: TGTGCCAGTAGTATCGTGGGTAGGGCGGGCTACGGCTACACCTTC. It encodes CASSIVGRAGYGYTF.

The chain links TRBV27 to TRBJ1-5; tentative D call: TRBD1 (5 bases). Germline CDR1 reads MNHEY; CDR2 reads SMNVEV (reference sequence). CDR3 size: 16 residues. Trimming took off 3 bases at V and 1 base at J, with 13 bases between the two ends. The CDR3 DNA is TGTGCCAGCAGTTTTCGTTCGGGGGGAAGCAATCAGCCCCAGCATTTT. Amino acids: CASSFRSGGSNQPQHF.

This clonotype has only a few counts. J is TRBJ2-3 and V is TRBV14; 8 bases are shared with TRBD1. The CDR3 sequence is 14 residues long. The junction had 4 bases not matched to a gene; V was cut back by 4 bases and J by 4 bases. Germline lookup yields CDR1 SGHDN and CDR2 FVKESK. CDR3 coding DNA: TGTGCCAGCAGCCCAGGGGGCGCATCAGATACGCAGTATTTT. It encodes CASSPGGASDTQYF.

The chain has TRBV28 and TRBJ1-3, with D hard to call. Deletions cut 5 bases from V and 2 bases from J, with 16 bases between. The CDR3 is 16 amino acids. CDR1 and CDR2 from the germline V gene are MDHEN and SYDVKM. As DNA, the CDR3 is TGTGCCAGCAGTCCGCGGGCCCTTATAACTGGAAACACCATATATTTT. This gives the protein CASSPRALITGNTIYF.

This clonotype was recorded at least ten times. V usage is TRBV6-1 and J usage is TRBJ1-5, with D unclear. CDR3 length: 15 residues. Germline V gene data show CDR1 as MNHNS and CDR2 as SASEGT. The germline V and J ends were trimmed by 6 bases and 6 bases, with 18 bases remaining between them. Here the CDR3 reads CASRPSGVDRQPQHF. The CDR3 DNA reads as TGTGCCAGCAGGCCGTCCGGGGTGGATCGTCAGCCCCAGCATTTT.

This clonotype was observed many times. This chain joins TRBV29-1 and TRBJ2-3; D not certain. Per germline, CDR1 SQVTM and CDR2 ANQGSEA. The ends were cut back, 4 bases at V and 6 bases at J, with 8 bases in the middle. CDR3 length: 11 residues. The CDR3 is CSVVALDTQYF. DNA of the CDR3: TGCAGCGTTGTAGCCTTGGATACGCAGTATTTT.

This clonotype was recorded at least ten times. The gene calls are TRBV6-1 and TRBJ2-5, with 9 nucleotides matching TRBD1. This CDR3 contains 14 residues. Germline V CDR1 and CDR2: MNHNS, SASEGT. The V gene end was trimmed by 5 bases and the J gene end by 2 bases; junction bases not matched to a gene: 3. The CDR3 is CASSKGQGQETQYF. The CDR3 region has the DNA TGTGCCAGCAGTAAGGGACAGGGACAAGAGACCCAGTACTTC.

This clonotype was detected a few times. V usage is TRBV7-2 and J usage is TRBJ2-5, with 15 bases identical to TRBD2. In germline, CDR1 is SGHTA, CDR2 FQGNSA. The CDR3 is 17 amino acids. V was pared by 1 base and J by 4 bases, with 4 bases of the junction left unmatched. The CDR3 coding sequence is TGTGCCAGCAGCTTAGATGGGACTAGCGGGGGGTCAGAGACCCAGTACTTC. Amino acids: CASSLDGTSGGSETQYF.

The chain couples TRBV7-8 to TRBJ1-2; D possibly corresponds to TRBD1 (5 bases). The CDR3 length is 13 residues. CDR1 SGHVS and CDR2 FQNEAQ come from the germline V gene. V shed 1 base and J shed 4 bases, with 7 bases lying between them. Here the CDR3 reads CASSLGDGYGYTF. CDR3 DNA: TGTGCCAGCAGCTTAGGGGACGGCTATGGCTACACCTTC.

This clonotype occurred a few times. The J gene is TRBJ2-7, the V gene TRBV20-1, with D possibly being TRBD2 (5 bases). The CDR3 sequence is 16 residues long. Between the trimmed V and J ends, which lost 1 base and 2 bases, there was a span of 18 bases. CDR1 and CDR2 (germline): DFQATT, SNEGSKA (reference sequence). For the CDR3, the DNA is TGCAGTGCTAGAGCTCCGTCTATACGGGGAACCTACGAGCAGTACTTC. Translating it yields CSARAPSIRGTYEQYF.

This clonotype occurred many times. V is TRBV20-1 and J is TRBJ2-7, with 9 bases fitting TRBD2. CDR3 length equals 15 residues. From germline, CDR1 is DFQATT and CDR2 SNEGSKA (reference sequence). V dropped 0 bases and J dropped 6; count of bases not matched to a gene: 9. The CDR3 spells CSARDRLAGALEQYF. For the CDR3, the DNA is TGCAGTGCTAGAGATAGGTTAGCGGGAGCCCTCGAGCAGTACTTC.

There are many counts of this clonotype. The rearrangement joins TRBV15 to TRBJ2-1, with 13 bases identical to TRBD2. CDR3 size: 18 residues. Germline V gene sequence: CDR1 LNHNV, CDR2 YYDKDF (reference sequence). V was clipped by 2 bases and J by 4 bases; unmatched bases: 8. CDR3 DNA sequence: TGTGCCACCAGCAGACTACCTGTGACTAGCGGGAGGTACAATGAGCAGTTCTTC. It specifies CATSRLPVTSGRYNEQFF.

There are many counts of this clonotype. The CDR3 DNA sequence: TGTGCCATCAGCGAGGGAGGCGGGACAGCATACACTGAAGCTTTCTTT. It specifies CAISEGGGTAYTEAFF. V and J are TRBV10-3 and TRBJ1-1, with TRBD1 identical over 7 bases. CDR1 ENHRY and CDR2 SYGVKD come from the germline V gene. V shed 6 bases, J shed 3 bases, and the junction held 13 bases outside the gene matches. This CDR3 comprises 16 residues.

This clonotype was seen at least ten times. The gene calls are TRBV28 and TRBJ1-2; no firm D call. The CDR3 contains 14 residues. Trimming pared 5 bases from V and 7 bases from J, leaving 17 bases between. Germline V lookup: CDR1 MDHEN, CDR2 SYDVKM. CDR3: CASSPHARPGGYTF. The CDR3, as DNA: TGTGCCAGCAGTCCCCACGCCCGCCCCGGTGGCTACACCTTC.

This clonotype was seen ten or more times. The chain has TRBV20-1 and TRBJ1-2; D is undetermined. The CDR3 runs to 12 residues. With 1 base removed from V and 2 bases from J, the gap between germline ends came to 5 bases. CDR1 and CDR2 from the germline V gene are DFQATT and SNEGSKA (reference sequence). The CDR3 loop reads CSARAGNYGYTF. CDR3 in DNA: TGCAGTGCTAGAGCCGGAAACTATGGCTACACCTTC.

This clonotype was counted many times. The chain uses TRBV12-3 or TRBV12-4 and TRBJ1-1, with D possibly TRBD1 on 6 matching bases. The V end lost 3 bases, the J end lost 10 bases, and 9 bases lay between the germline ends. There are 11 residues in the CDR3. CDR3 region: CASSLSGAAFF. CDR3 DNA sequence: TGTGCCAGCAGTTTGTCGGGGGCAGCTTTCTTT.